The 21 T cell receptor beta chains below were found in one sample sequenced in a study of siplizumab effects on memory and regulatory T cells. The repertoire was sequenced with immunoSEQ multiplex PCR; TCRdb's copy has only in-frame clones and lacks some. The data hold roughly 100,000 clones, with about 93% observed a single time. What was sequenced was CD4+ T cells sorted from blood. These receptor sequences come from a human donor in good health.

This clone was found a few times. Other DNA sequences in the same sample also yield this CDR3. The chain joins TRBV5-1 to TRBJ2-2; D remains unclear. The V end lost 2 bases, the J end lost 3 bases, and 5 bases lay between the germline ends. CDR3 length: 13 residues. Per the germline V gene, CDR1 is SGHRS and CDR2 is YFSETQ. This CDR3 is CASSFGDTGELFF. DNA of the CDR3: TGCGCCAGCAGCTTTGGTGACACCGGGGAGCTGTTTTTT.

The genes are TRBV5-1 and TRBJ2-1; 9 bases line up with TRBD2. Looked up from germline, CDR1 is SGHRS and CDR2 is YFSETQ. After removal of 5 bases from V and 3 bases from J, the junction contained 9 bases not matched to a gene. CDR3 length: 16 residues. The CDR3 DNA is TGCGCCAGCAGGCCCTATCGACTAGCGGACTACAATGAGCAGTTCTTC. Encoded protein: CASRPYRLADYNEQFF.

V is TRBV5-1 and J is TRBJ2-1, with 8 bases identical to TRBD1. V trimming: 5 bases; J trimming: 6 bases; junction bases outside the gene matches: 4. This CDR3 is built from 13 residues. The germline V gene encodes CDR1 SGHRS and CDR2 YFSETQ. The CDR3 DNA sequence: TGCGCCAGCAGATTGACAGGGGCCAATGAGCAGTTCTTC. Its protein is CASRLTGANEQFF.

The chain combines TRBV29-1 with TRBJ2-3; 7 nucleotides match TRBD1. Germline assignment: CDR1 SQVTM and CDR2 ANQGSEA. This CDR3 spans 14 amino acids. V dropped 6 bases and J dropped 0; count of bases not matched to a gene: 6. The CDR3 DNA is TGCAGCGTCCAACAGGGGATAAGCACAGATACGCAGTATTTT. Amino acids: CSVQQGISTDTQYF.

The V and J genes are TRBV5-4 and TRBJ2-5; 11 positions match TRBD2. With 0 bases clipped from V and 1 base from J, the junction kept 2 bases outside the gene matches. The CDR3 consists of 16 residues. Germline values: CDR1 SGHNT, CDR2 YYREEE (reference sequence). The CDR3 sequence: CASSLGLAGRQETQYF. As DNA, the CDR3 is TGTGCCAGCAGCTTGGGACTAGCGGGACGCCAAGAGACCCAGTACTTC.

The V call is TRBV28, the J call TRBJ2-5; 12 positions agree with TRBD2. The trim removed 4 bases at V and 5 bases at J, leaving 8 bases unmatched. CDR1 MDHEN and CDR2 SYDVKM come from the germline V gene. This CDR3 region has 16 residues. The CDR3 here is CASSYASGRADETQYF. CDR3 in DNA: TGTGCCAGCAGTTACGCTAGCGGGAGGGCCGATGAGACCCAGTACTTC. Based on the CDR3 plus reference TRBV28 and TRBJ2-5, the full variable domain is DVKVTQSSRYLVKRTGEKVFLECVQDMDHENMFWYRQDPGLGLRLIYFSYDVKMKEKGDIPEGYSVSREKKERFSLILESASTNQTSMYLCASSYASGRADETQYFGPGTRLLVL.

The chain couples TRBV15 to TRBJ2-2; D may be TRBD2 (6 bases). The V gene lost 0 bases and the J gene lost 7 bases, with 18 bases spanning the gap. This CDR3 is 17 amino acids long. Germline loops: CDR1 LNHNV, CDR2 YYDKDF (reference sequence). The CDR3 sequence: CATSRDKGGPVIGELFF. The CDR3 nucleotides are TGTGCCACCAGCAGAGATAAAGGAGGGCCTGTGATCGGGGAGCTGTTTTTT.

This CDR3 is CASSPTSGRFQETQYF. The CDR3 DNA follows: TGTGCCAGCTCTCCGACTAGCGGGAGGTTCCAAGAGACCCAGTACTTC. The chain links TRBV18 to TRBJ2-5, with 13 positions matching TRBD2. The CDR3 loop spans 16 amino acids. From germline, CDR1 is KGHSH and CDR2 LQKENI. J gave up 1 base and V 6 bases, and 5 bases lay outside the gene matches.

The rearrangement links TRBV28 to TRBJ2-2, with D perhaps matching TRBD2 (5 bases). The CDR3 loop spans 14 amino acids. The V gene lost 5 bases and the J gene lost 2 bases, with 9 bases spanning the gap. Germline lookup yields CDR1 MDHEN and CDR2 SYDVKM. The CDR3, as DNA: TGTGCCAGCAGTAACGGACTTAACACCGGGGAGCTGTTTTTT. Residues: CASSNGLNTGELFF.

The V gene is TRBV7-9, the J gene TRBJ2-5; D is undetermined. The V gene lost 6 bases and the J gene lost 4 bases, with 9 bases spanning the gap. CDR3 length equals 12 residues. Germline V lookup: CDR1 SEHNR, CDR2 FQNEAQ (reference sequence). CDR3 in DNA: TGTGCCAGCAGTCGACCCCCAGAGACCCAGTACTTC. Amino acids: CASSRPPETQYF.

This CDR3 is CASRGVGSPTF. The CDR3 nucleotides read TGTGCCAGCAGGGGGGTCGGCTCACCTACCTTC. V gene TRBV2 combines with J gene TRBJ1-2, with D maybe TRBD1 (5 bases). Germline V CDR1 and CDR2: SNHLY, FYNNEI. Trimming took off 6 bases at V and 14 bases at J, with 16 bases between the two ends. The CDR3 is 11 amino acids.

The chain joins TRBV28 to TRBJ1-4, with unresolved D. The germline gives CDR1 MDHEN, CDR2 SYDVKM. Trimming removed 4 bases at V and 5 bases at J, with 8 bases between. The CDR3 spans 13 residues. For the CDR3, the DNA is TGTGCCAGCAGTTCAAGGAACAATGAAAAACTGTTTTTT. Amino acids: CASSSRNNEKLFF.

The V gene is TRBV30, the J gene TRBJ1-2; no firm D call. This CDR3 has 12 residues. Trimming shortened V by 0 bases and J by 7 bases, and 9 bases separated the two germline ends. Germline V gives CDR1 GTSNPN, CDR2 SVGIG (reference sequence). CDR3: CAWSVRLGGYTF. Here the CDR3 DNA reads TGTGCCTGGAGTGTGAGGTTAGGTGGCTACACCTTC. Full variable domain (missing parts from reference TRBV30 and TRBJ1-2): SQTIHQWPATLVQPVGSPLSLECTVEGTSNPNLYWYRQAAGRGLQLLFYSVGIGQISSEVPQNLSASRPQDRQFILSSKKLLLSDSGFYLCAWSVRLGGYTFGSGTRLTVV.

The chain uses TRBV5-4 and TRBJ1-2, with 7 bases matching TRBD1. Germline V CDR1 and CDR2: SGHNT, YYREEE (reference sequence). The CDR3 sequence is 15 residues long. With V trimmed by 1 base and J by 5 bases, 8 bases remained unmatched. The CDR3 DNA is TGTGCCAGCAGCTTGATCGGGGAGGGGGCGTATGGCTACACCTTC. Its translation is CASSLIGEGAYGYTF.

This rearrangement joins TRBV6-4 to TRBJ1-5, with D possibly being TRBD1 (5 bases). Between the trimmed V and J ends, which lost 4 bases and 4 bases, there was a span of 11 bases. The CDR3 is 14 amino acids. Germline CDR1 is MRHNA and CDR2 is SNTAGT. The CDR3 region has the DNA TGTGCCAGCAGTGCGGGGCCGCATAATCAGCCCCAGCATTTT. Its protein product is CASSAGPHNQPQHF.

V usage is TRBV25-1 and J usage is TRBJ2-1; TRBD2 agrees at 11 bases. The V gene end was trimmed by 0 bases and the J gene end by 7 bases; junction bases not matched to a gene: 8. Germline V CDR1 and CDR2: MGHDK, SYGVNS. The CDR3 loop spans 17 amino acids. The CDR3 protein is CASSEYWLAGGGNEQFF. As DNA, the CDR3 is TGTGCCAGCAGTGAATATTGGCTAGCGGGAGGTGGGAATGAGCAGTTCTTC. Based on the CDR3 plus reference TRBV25-1 and TRBJ2-1, the full variable domain is EADIYQTPRYLVIGTGKKITLECSQTMGHDKMYWYQQDPGMELHLIHYSYGVNSTEKGDLSSESTVSRIRTEHFPLTLESARPSHTSQYLCASSEYWLAGGGNEQFFGPGTRLTVL.

This clone was seen only a few times. CDR3 amino acids: CASSDTLGTVGYTF. The CDR3 region has the DNA TGTGCCAGCAGTGATACCCTTGGGACGGTCGGCTACACCTTC. The rearrangement joins TRBV25-1 to TRBJ1-2; D perhaps matches TRBD1 (5 bases). The CDR3 spans 14 residues. The germline V gene encodes CDR1 MGHDK and CDR2 SYGVNS. V was pared by 3 bases and J by 8 bases, with 16 bases between.

This clone was found once. This chain connects TRBV19 to TRBJ2-1; tentative D call: TRBD1 (6 bases). V gave up 4 bases and J gave up 10 bases, with 8 bases separating them. This CDR3 spans 11 amino acids. In germline, CDR1 is LNHDA, CDR2 SQIVND (reference sequence). Written as DNA, the CDR3 is TGTGCCAGTAGTAGGACAGAGGAGCAGTTCTTC. It encodes CASSRTEEQFF. Supplemented by reference TRBV19 and TRBJ2-1, the full variable domain reads DGGITQSPKYLFRKEGQNVTLSCEQNLNHDAMYWYRQDPGQGLRLIYYSQIVNDFQKGDIAEGYSVSREKKESFPLTVTSAQKNPTAFYLCASSRTEEQFFGPGTRLTVL.

V is TRBV5-1 and J is TRBJ2-5; TRBD1 or TRBD2 may be the D gene (5 bases each). The CDR3 contains 17 residues. The V gene's germline CDR1 is SGHRS and CDR2 YFSETQ. V was trimmed by 6 bases and J by 5 bases, leaving 26 bases between them. The CDR3 protein is CASTPGRGALGGETQYF. The CDR3 coding sequence is TGCGCCAGCACCCCCGGTCGAGGGGCGCTTGGTGGTGAGACCCAGTACTTC.

This sequence joins TRBV28 and TRBJ1-5; possibly TRBD1 for D (6 bases). V lost 8 bases to trimming and J lost 4 bases, with 15 bases between them. Germline V gene sequence: CDR1 MDHEN, CDR2 SYDVKM. The CDR3 has 14 residues. The CDR3 DNA reads as TGTGCCAGCGGCTTAGGACAGCGTAATCAGCCCCAGCATTTT. It translates to CASGLGQRNQPQHF.

V is TRBV7-2 and J is TRBJ2-1, with 11 bases that match TRBD2. This CDR3 has 16 amino acids. Per germline, CDR1 SGHTA and CDR2 FQGNSA. Trimming cost V 0 bases and J 4 bases; bases outside gene matches: 2. CDR3 nucleotides: TGTGCCAGCAGCTTAGCCGGGACTAGCGGATACAATGAGCAGTTCTTC. It is translated as CASSLAGTSGYNEQFF.